Listed here are 30 T cell receptor beta chains from one sample, sequenced in a study of human T cells and chemical hapten exposure. TCRdb passed the RACE reads through MiXCR, listing each CDR3 protein once. The sample consists of some 94,000 distinct CDR3 sequences, about an eighth of them appearing once. Time point denoted: patch test 1, 2 weeks after DPC sensitization. The treatment here: therapeutic diphenylcyclopropenone sensitization with weekly scalp DPC. The sample consisted of whole blood, taken in connection with sensitization to the hapten diphenylcyclopropenone (DPC). The receptors stem from a woman in her 40s with alopecia areata. Some clones in this sample may be carry-over from other donors' samples.

This clonotype was seen a few times. The chain links TRBV21-1 to TRBJ1-5; the tabulated D call, TRBD1, remains unverified against the DNA. TRBV21-1 is described as a pseudogene. The CDR3 contains 16 residues. CDR3 nucleotide sequence: TGTGCCAGCAGCCGCCGGACAGATAATAGCAATCAGCCCCAGCATTTT. This gives the protein CASSRRTDNSNQPQHF.

This clonotype was found many times. The V and J genes are TRBV24-1 and TRBJ1-2, with D tentatively TRBD1 (5 bases). The CDR3 extends over 16 amino acids. The germline gives CDR1 KGHDR, CDR2 SFDVKD. Trimming cost V 3 bases and J 8 bases, with 21 bases left between them. CDR3 in amino acids: CATSDDSGTFPGGYTF. CDR3 coding DNA: TGTGCCACCAGTGATGATTCCGGGACCTTCCCAGGCGGCTACACCTTC.

This clonotype was picked up many times. The chain has TRBV7-2 and TRBJ1-5; D uncertain. The ends were cut back, 5 bases at V and 2 bases at J, with 13 bases in the middle. The CDR3 covers 15 residues. Germline CDR1 is SGHTA and CDR2 is FQGNSA. In DNA form, the CDR3 reads TGTGCCAGCAGCCCCAGATGGGGTGGCAATCAGCCCCAGCATTTT. Translated: CASSPRWGGNQPQHF.

The V gene is TRBV7-2, the J gene TRBJ2-3; a weak D match, TRBD2 (5 bases). From germline, CDR1 is SGHTA and CDR2 FQGNSA. Trimming took off 3 bases at V and 2 bases at J, with 21 bases between the two ends. The CDR3 covers 18 residues. For the CDR3, the DNA is TGTGCCAGCAGCTTTTCGGGGTTCGCCCCTCAACACACAGATACGCAGTATTTT. It codes for CASSFSGFAPQHTDTQYF.

This clonotype was seen repeatedly, ten times or more. The junction does not match germline at one end; this may be a read error. The chain combines TRBV7-7 with TRBJ2-1; 8 bases align to TRBD2. Germline lookup yields CDR1 SSHAT and CDR2 FNYEAQ (reference sequence). The CDR3 runs to 15 residues. CDR3 DNA: TGTGCTAGCAGCCCAACCAGCGGGAGTATATATGAGCAGTTCTTC. Translated: CASSPTSGSIYEQFF.

The chain has TRBV2 and TRBJ1-4; no clear D. V lost 8 bases, J lost 5 bases, and 3 bases lay in between. Germline V CDR1 and CDR2: SNHLY, FYNNEI. The CDR3 has 10 residues. CDR3 nucleotides: TGTGCCAGCTCAAATGAAAAACTGTTTTTT. This codes for CASSNEKLFF.

The V and J genes are TRBV6-2 or TRBV6-3 and TRBJ1-2; no reliable D call. The CDR3 is made up of 12 amino acids. The V and J ends lost 2 bases and 6 bases respectively, with 7 bases between them. Germline values: CDR1 MNHEY, CDR2 SVGEGT. The CDR3 sequence is CASSYVRDGYTF. The CDR3 DNA is TGTGCCAGCAGTTACGTAAGGGATGGCTACACCTTC.

This clonotype was seen repeatedly, ten times or more. The chain combines TRBV10-3 with TRBJ2-1, with TRBD2 matching over 7 bases. Germline-derived CDR1 and CDR2 are ENHRY and SYGVKD. V shed 5 bases and J 7 bases; nucleotides not matched to a gene: 2. The CDR3 extends over 12 amino acids. CDR3 DNA sequence: TGTGCCATCAGTCCGGGGGGAAATGAGCAGTTCTTC. Its translation: CAISPGGNEQFF.

The rearrangement uses TRBV7-9 and TRBJ2-1; 7 bases match TRBD2. V shed 5 bases and J 6 bases; nucleotides not matched to a gene: 10. CDR1 SEHNR and CDR2 FQNEAQ come from the germline V gene (reference sequence). The CDR3 is 15 amino acids. CDR3 sequence reads: CASSISGVGSNEQFF. The DNA of the CDR3 is TGTGCCAGCAGCATCAGCGGGGTAGGGAGCAATGAGCAGTTCTTC.

This clonotype was observed at least ten times. The V gene is TRBV6-2 or TRBV6-3, the J gene TRBJ2-3, with TRBD2 identical over 9 bases. This CDR3 spans 17 amino acids. In germline, CDR1 is MNHEY, CDR2 SVGEGT. Losses at the gene ends were 2 bases for V and 2 bases for J; bases not matched to a gene: 8. The CDR3 coding sequence is TGTGCCAGCAGTTACCGTTCTAGCGGGATTCCCACAGATACGCAGTATTTT. Translating it yields CASSYRSSGIPTDTQYF.

This rearrangement joins TRBV7-6 to TRBJ2-3; D is possibly TRBD1 (6 bases). The V gene's germline CDR1 is SGHVS and CDR2 FNYEAQ. Trimming stripped 5 bases from V and 4 bases from J, with 13 bases between. The CDR3 consists of 14 residues. CDR3 bases: TGTGCCAGCAGCCATGGAACAGGGCCAGATACGCAGTATTTT. This codes for CASSHGTGPDTQYF.

This clonotype was seen a single time. Given a much more abundant clone one base away, this may be a read error. The chain employs TRBV3-1 and TRBJ2-4; the D call may be TRBD1 or TRBD2 (5 bases each). The CDR3 sequence is 15 residues long. From germline, CDR1 is LGHDT and CDR2 YNNKEL (reference sequence). The CDR3 here is CASANRGTANNIQYF. CDR3 bases: TGTGCCAGCGCAAACCGAGGGACGGCCAATAACATTCAGTACTTC.

This clonotype was detected many times. The rearrangement uses TRBV28 and TRBJ1-5; TRBD1 aligns across 7 bases. The CDR3 covers 14 residues. The germline V gene encodes CDR1 MDHEN and CDR2 SYDVKM. The junction had 8 bases not matched to a gene; V was cut back by 5 bases and J by 7 bases. The DNA for the CDR3 is TGTGCCAGCAGTCCGACGAGGACAGGACAGCCCCAGCATTTT. Its translation: CASSPTRTGQPQHF.

This clonotype was found a few times. This chain connects TRBV20-1 to TRBJ2-2; D is unresolved. Trimming shortened V by 1 base and J by 3 bases, and 6 bases separated the two germline ends. CDR1 and CDR2 from the germline V gene are DFQATT and SNEGSKA (reference sequence). CDR3 length equals 13 residues. DNA for the CDR3: TGCAGTGCTAGAGGGGTTGACACCGGGGAGCTGTTTTTT. This encodes CSARGVDTGELFF.

The chain links TRBV7-2 to TRBJ2-7; the match to TRBD2 covers 10 bases. The V gene's germline CDR1 is SGHTA and CDR2 FQGNSA. Trimming cost V 0 bases and J 2 bases; bases outside gene matches: 7. This CDR3 region has 17 residues. As DNA, the CDR3 is TGTGCCAGCAGCTTAGCGCTCCTAGCGGGAGATCCCTACGAGCAGTACTTC. Encoded protein: CASSLALLAGDPYEQYF.

The V call is TRBV7-9, the J call TRBJ2-7; 9 positions match TRBD2. This CDR3 is built from 15 residues. The V gene's germline CDR1 is SEHNR and CDR2 FQNEAQ (reference sequence). V shed 3 bases, J shed 0 bases, and the junction held 3 bases outside the gene matches. The CDR3 sequence is CASSFGGRASYEQYF. The CDR3 DNA follows: TGTGCCAGCAGCTTCGGCGGGAGGGCCTCCTACGAGCAGTACTTC.

This clonotype has just a few counts. The gene calls are TRBV20-1 and TRBJ2-7; D is perhaps TRBD1 (5 bases). The length of the CDR3 is 14 residues. Germline V lookup: CDR1 DFQATT, CDR2 SNEGSKA (reference sequence). The CDR3 sequence: CRHPLRQGTYEQYF. CDR3 in DNA: TGCAGGCACCCTCTGAGGCAGGGCACCTACGAGCAGTACTTC.

The CDR3 DNA is TGCGCCAGCAGCCCCCCGTTTGACGAGCAGTACTTC. Protein sequence: CASSPPFDEQYF. The V gene is TRBV4-3, the J gene TRBJ2-7, with D unclear. This CDR3 comprises 12 residues. Looked up from germline, CDR1 is LGHNA and CDR2 is YSLEER. Trimming took 4 bases from V and 5 from J, leaving 9 bases between them.

J is TRBJ2-3 and V is TRBV10-3; D ambiguous. V dropped 5 bases and J dropped 0 bases, with 6 bases sitting between them. This CDR3 region has 13 residues. CDR1 ENHRY and CDR2 SYGVKD come from the germline V gene. In DNA form, the CDR3 reads TGTGCCATCAGTCAGACTAGCACAGATACGCAGTATTTT. This codes for CAISQTSTDTQYF.

In this sample, this clonotype turned up many times. The rearrangement joins TRBV4-3 to TRBJ1-6; D gene uncertain. The CDR3 has 17 amino acids. The germline V and J ends were trimmed by 0 bases and 7 bases, with 16 bases remaining between them. Germline V gene lookup returns CDR1 LGHNA and CDR2 YSLEER. CDR3 coding DNA: TGCGCCAGCAGCCAAGATTTACATGGACGGCAAAATTCACCCCTCCACTTT. This gives the protein CASSQDLHGRQNSPLHF.

The genes are TRBV5-4 and TRBJ2-2, with 8 bases that match TRBD1. Trimming at V came to 0 bases and at J to 2 bases, leaving 6 bases not matched to a gene. The germline V gene encodes CDR1 SGHNT and CDR2 YYREEE (reference sequence). The CDR3 covers 17 residues. As DNA, the CDR3 is TGTGCCAGCAGCTTGGGGGCCACAGGGGGAAACACCGGGGAGCTGTTTTTT. Its translation: CASSLGATGGNTGELFF.

The chain employs TRBV30 and TRBJ1-1; TRBD1 is a possible D gene (6 bases). V gave up 8 bases and J gave up 10 bases, with 20 bases separating them. The CDR3 contains 12 residues. Germline V gives CDR1 GTSNPN, CDR2 SVGIG (reference sequence). CDR3 protein: CASTPQGMLAFF. The CDR3 nucleotides are TGTGCCAGCACCCCCCAGGGGATGTTAGCTTTCTTT.

This clonotype was counted a few times. This CDR3 is CSAERGHQETQYF. CDR3 coding DNA: TGCAGTGCTGAGAGGGGACACCAAGAGACCCAGTACTTC. This rearrangement joins TRBV20-1 to TRBJ2-5; TRBD1 or TRBD2 may be the D gene (5 bases each). V was shortened by 5 bases and J by 0 bases, with 10 bases between the two germline ends. From germline, CDR1 is DFQATT and CDR2 SNEGSKA (reference sequence). CDR3 length: 13 residues.

This clonotype was detected a few times. The chain carries TRBV6-4 and TRBJ2-3; D may be TRBD1 or TRBD2 (6 bases each). The CDR3 has 14 residues. CDR1 is MRHNA and CDR2 is SNTAGT in the germline V gene. Trimming shortened V by 10 bases and J by 0 bases, and 14 bases separated the two germline ends. The CDR3 sequence is CATAGDSSTDTQYF. The CDR3 coding sequence is TGTGCCACCGCAGGGGACTCCAGCACAGATACGCAGTATTTT.

This clonotype was observed a handful of times. The chain has TRBV7-2 and TRBJ1-4, with D perhaps TRBD1 (5 bases). Germline V gene sequence: CDR1 SGHTA, CDR2 FQGNSA. This CDR3 has 18 amino acids. V was trimmed by 2 bases and J by 2 bases, leaving 18 bases between them. The CDR3 region is CASSLTEATRGTNEKLFF. The CDR3 DNA reads as TGTGCCAGCAGCTTAACCGAGGCTACGAGGGGCACTAATGAAAAACTGTTTTTT.

In its sample, this clonotype was seen many times. The rearrangement links TRBV30 to TRBJ2-7; D gene uncertain. Germline values: CDR1 GTSNPN, CDR2 SVGIG (reference sequence). The ends were cut back, 7 bases at V and 2 bases at J, with 15 bases in the middle. The CDR3 is 13 amino acids. Here the CDR3 reads CASTRLETYEQYF. The DNA of the CDR3 is TGTGCCTCGACCCGCCTCGAGACCTACGAGCAGTACTTC.

The sample holds many counts of this clonotype. The J gene is TRBJ2-7, the V gene TRBV6-2 or TRBV6-3; TRBD1 aligns across 9 bases. V lost 6 bases to trimming and J lost 3 bases; unmatched junction nucleotides: 6. CDR3 size: 14 residues. Germline V gene sequence: CDR1 MNHEY, CDR2 SVGEGT. The CDR3 nucleotides are TGTGCCAGCAGGGCCGGGACAGGGTACTACGAGCAGTACTTC. Protein product: CASRAGTGYYEQYF.

The chain uses TRBV18 and TRBJ1-5; 11 nucleotides align to TRBD1. CDR3 size: 16 residues. CDR1 and CDR2 (germline): KGHSH, LQKENI. V was pared by 5 bases and J by 6 bases, with 9 bases of the junction left unmatched. CDR3 in amino acids: CASSSGTGGLAQPQHF. CDR3 nucleotide sequence: TGTGCCAGCTCAAGCGGGACAGGGGGACTCGCTCAGCCCCAGCATTTT.

There are a few counts of this clonotype. The chain has TRBV6-1 and TRBJ1-5; tentative D call: TRBD1 (5 bases). Germline loops: CDR1 MNHNS, CDR2 SASEGT. The V gene lost 0 bases and the J gene lost 3 bases, with 6 bases spanning the gap. CDR3 length: 14 residues. CDR3 sequence reads: CASSEAGVNQPQHF. CDR3 DNA sequence: TGTGCCAGCAGTGAAGCAGGGGTCAATCAGCCCCAGCATTTT.

The chain has TRBV5-1 and TRBJ2-7, with unresolved D. The CDR3 contains 15 residues. Germline assignment: CDR1 SGHRS and CDR2 YFSETQ. V lost 4 bases to trimming and J lost 6 bases, with 20 bases between them. Here the CDR3 reads CASSSTRGQPSEQYF. CDR3 sequence (DNA): TGCGCCAGCAGCAGTACGCGAGGCCAACCAAGCGAGCAGTACTTC.